This T cell receptor beta chain was identified during a study of T-cell memory formation after mild COVID-19. Study-wide results and caveats: Most CD4+ clones that shrank were in CM and EM, while CD8+ ones turned up in EMRA.

This clonotype came up a few times. Its target is unknown. The V and J ends lost 1 base and 3 bases respectively, with 12 bases between them. The CDR3 loop spans 15 amino acids. CDR1 and CDR2 from the germline V gene are SEHNR and FQNEAQ (reference sequence). TCRdb processed the 5' RACE reads anew with MiXCR; each CDR3 protein has one entry. The data contain under 350,000 distinct CDR3 sequences, roughly 17% of them singletons. The sequenced sample was PBMCs or a T cell subset sorted from them (not recorded which). This receptor was obtained from a man aged 18 to 30 who had mild COVID-19 (a few samples of this study predate the infection). Cell type and time point are not known. The chain carries TRBV7-9 and TRBJ1-1; perhaps TRBD1 as D (5 bases). CDR3 sequence: CASSLGQTTYTEAFF. The CDR3 coding sequence is TGTGCCAGCAGCTTAGGACAGACTACCTACACTGAAGCTTTCTTT.